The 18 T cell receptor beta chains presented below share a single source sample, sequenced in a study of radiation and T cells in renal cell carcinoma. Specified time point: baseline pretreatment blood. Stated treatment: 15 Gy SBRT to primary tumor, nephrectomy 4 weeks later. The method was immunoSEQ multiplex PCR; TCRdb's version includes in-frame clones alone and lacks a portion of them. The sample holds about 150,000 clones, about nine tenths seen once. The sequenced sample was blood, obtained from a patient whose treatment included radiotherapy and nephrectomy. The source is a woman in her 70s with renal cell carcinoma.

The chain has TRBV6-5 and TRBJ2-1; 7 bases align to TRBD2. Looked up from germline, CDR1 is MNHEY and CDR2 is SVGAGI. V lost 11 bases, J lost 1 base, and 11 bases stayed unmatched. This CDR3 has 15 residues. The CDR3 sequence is CAVAGSDESYNEQFF. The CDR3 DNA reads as TGTGCCGTAGCGGGTTCGGACGAATCCTACAATGAGCAGTTCTTC.

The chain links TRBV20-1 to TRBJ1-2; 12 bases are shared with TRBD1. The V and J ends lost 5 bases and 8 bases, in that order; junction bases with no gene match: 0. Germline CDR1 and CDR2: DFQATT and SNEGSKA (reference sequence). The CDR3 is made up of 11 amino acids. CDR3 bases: TGCAGTGCTGGGACAGGGGGCGGCTACACCTTC. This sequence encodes CSAGTGGGYTF.

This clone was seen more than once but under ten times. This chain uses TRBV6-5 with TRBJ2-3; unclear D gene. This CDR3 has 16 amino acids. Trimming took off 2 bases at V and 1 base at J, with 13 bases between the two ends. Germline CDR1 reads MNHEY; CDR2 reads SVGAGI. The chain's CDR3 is CASSYRPTGGTDTQYF. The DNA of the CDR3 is TGTGCCAGCAGTTACCGACCTACTGGGGGCACAGATACGCAGTATTTT.

The CDR3 reads CASSLAGLAGMETQYF. CDR3 coding DNA: TGCGCCAGCAGCTTGGCAGGACTAGCGGGGATGGAGACCCAGTACTTC. V gene TRBV5-1 combines with J gene TRBJ2-5, with 12 bases identical to TRBD2. V was clipped by 0 bases and J by 5 bases; unmatched bases: 5. The CDR3 spans 16 residues. Germline lookup yields CDR1 SGHRS and CDR2 YFSETQ.

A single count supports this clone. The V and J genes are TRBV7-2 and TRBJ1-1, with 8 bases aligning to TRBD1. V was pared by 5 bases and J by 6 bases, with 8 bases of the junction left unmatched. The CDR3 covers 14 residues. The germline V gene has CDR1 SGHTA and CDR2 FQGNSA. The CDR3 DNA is TGTGCCAGCAGCACCCCAGGACAGGGTGCTGAAGCTTTCTTT. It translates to CASSTPGQGAEAFF.

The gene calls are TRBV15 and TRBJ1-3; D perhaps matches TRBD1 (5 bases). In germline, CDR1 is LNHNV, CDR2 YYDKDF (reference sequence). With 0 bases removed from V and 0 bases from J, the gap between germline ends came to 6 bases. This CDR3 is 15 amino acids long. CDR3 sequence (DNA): TGTGCCACCAGCAGAGATGGGGGCTCTGGAAACACCATATATTTT. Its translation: CATSRDGGSGNTIYF.

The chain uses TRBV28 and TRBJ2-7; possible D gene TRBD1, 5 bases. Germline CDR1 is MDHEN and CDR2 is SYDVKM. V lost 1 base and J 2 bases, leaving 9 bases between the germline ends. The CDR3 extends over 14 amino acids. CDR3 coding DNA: TGTGCCAGCAGTTTATCGGCAGGGACCTACGAGCAGTACTTC. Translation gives CASSLSAGTYEQYF.

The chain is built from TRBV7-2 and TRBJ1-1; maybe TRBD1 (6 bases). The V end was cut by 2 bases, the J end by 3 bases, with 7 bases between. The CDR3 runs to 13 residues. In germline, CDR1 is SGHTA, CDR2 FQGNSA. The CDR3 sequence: CASSLTGYTEAFF. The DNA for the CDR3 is TGTGCCAGCAGCTTAACAGGGTACACTGAAGCTTTCTTT.

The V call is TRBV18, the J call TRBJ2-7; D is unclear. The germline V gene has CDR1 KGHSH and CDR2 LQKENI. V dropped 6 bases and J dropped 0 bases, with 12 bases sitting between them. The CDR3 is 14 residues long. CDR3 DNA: TGTGCCAGCTCTTCTAGACTGGGCTCCTACGAGCAGTACTTC. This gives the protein CASSSRLGSYEQYF.

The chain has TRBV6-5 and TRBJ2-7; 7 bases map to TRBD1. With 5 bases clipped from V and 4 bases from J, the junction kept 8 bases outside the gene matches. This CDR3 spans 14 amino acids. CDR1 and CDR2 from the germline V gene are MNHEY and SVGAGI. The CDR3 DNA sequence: TGTGCCAGCAGTAGGGGGCTCCAGGGTTACGAGCAGTACTTC. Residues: CASSRGLQGYEQYF.

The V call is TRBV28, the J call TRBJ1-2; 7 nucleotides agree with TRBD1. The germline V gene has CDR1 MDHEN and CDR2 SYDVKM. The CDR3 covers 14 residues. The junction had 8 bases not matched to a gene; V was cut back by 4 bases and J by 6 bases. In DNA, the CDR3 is TGTGCCAGCAGTTCCCGGACAGGAGTCCATGGCTACACCTTC. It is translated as CASSSRTGVHGYTF.

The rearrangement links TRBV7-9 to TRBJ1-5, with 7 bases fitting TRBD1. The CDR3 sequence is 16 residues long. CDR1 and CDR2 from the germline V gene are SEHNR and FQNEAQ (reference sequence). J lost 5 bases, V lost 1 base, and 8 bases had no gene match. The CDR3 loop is CASSLVPTGRDQPQHF. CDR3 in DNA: TGTGCCAGCAGCTTAGTCCCGACAGGGAGGGATCAGCCCCAGCATTTT.

The chain's CDR3 is CASKGAGNTDTQYF. Written as DNA, the CDR3 is TGTGCCAGCAAAGGGGCTGGTAACACAGATACGCAGTATTTT. This chain links TRBV28 with TRBJ2-3; TRBD1 might be the D (5 bases). Trimming left V 7 bases short and J 2 bases short, with 13 bases between. Germline-derived CDR1 and CDR2 are MDHEN and SYDVKM. CDR3 length: 14 residues.

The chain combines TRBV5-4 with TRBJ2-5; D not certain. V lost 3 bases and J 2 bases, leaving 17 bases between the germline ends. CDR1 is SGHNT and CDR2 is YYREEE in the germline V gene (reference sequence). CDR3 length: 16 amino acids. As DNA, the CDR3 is TGTGCCAGCAGCTCCGGGCGGCACTACGTTCAAGAGACCCAGTACTTC. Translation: CASSSGRHYVQETQYF.

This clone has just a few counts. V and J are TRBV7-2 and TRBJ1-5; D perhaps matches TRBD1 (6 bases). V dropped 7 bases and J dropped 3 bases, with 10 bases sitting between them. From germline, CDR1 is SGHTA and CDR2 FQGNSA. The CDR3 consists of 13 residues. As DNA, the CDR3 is TGTGCCAGCACCCGACAGGCCAATCAGCCCCAGCATTTT. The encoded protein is CASTRQANQPQHF. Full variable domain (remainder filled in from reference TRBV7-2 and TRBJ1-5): GAGVSQSPSNKVTEKGKDVELRCDPISGHTALYWYRQSLGQGLEFLIYFQGNSAPDKSGLPSDRFSAERTGGSVSTLTIQRTQQEDSAVYLCASTRQANQPQHFGDGTRLSIL.

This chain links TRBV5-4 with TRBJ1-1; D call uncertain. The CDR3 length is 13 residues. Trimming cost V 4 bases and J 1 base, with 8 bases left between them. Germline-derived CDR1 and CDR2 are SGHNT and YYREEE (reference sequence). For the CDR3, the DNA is TGTGCCAGCAGCCTATCGGAGAACACTGAAGCTTTCTTT. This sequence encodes CASSLSENTEAFF.

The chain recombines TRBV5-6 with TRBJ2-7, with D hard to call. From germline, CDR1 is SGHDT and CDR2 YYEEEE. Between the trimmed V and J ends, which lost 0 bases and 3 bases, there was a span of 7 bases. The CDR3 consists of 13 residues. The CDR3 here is CASSLGRSYEQYF. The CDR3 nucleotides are TGTGCCAGCAGCTTGGGGCGGAGCTACGAGCAGTACTTC.

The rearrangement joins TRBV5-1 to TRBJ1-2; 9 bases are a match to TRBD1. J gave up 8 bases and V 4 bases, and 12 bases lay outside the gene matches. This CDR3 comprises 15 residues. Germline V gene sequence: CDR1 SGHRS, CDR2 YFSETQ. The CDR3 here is CASSAPGQGVKGYTF. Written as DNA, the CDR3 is TGCGCCAGCAGCGCTCCGGGACAGGGCGTTAAGGGCTACACCTTC.